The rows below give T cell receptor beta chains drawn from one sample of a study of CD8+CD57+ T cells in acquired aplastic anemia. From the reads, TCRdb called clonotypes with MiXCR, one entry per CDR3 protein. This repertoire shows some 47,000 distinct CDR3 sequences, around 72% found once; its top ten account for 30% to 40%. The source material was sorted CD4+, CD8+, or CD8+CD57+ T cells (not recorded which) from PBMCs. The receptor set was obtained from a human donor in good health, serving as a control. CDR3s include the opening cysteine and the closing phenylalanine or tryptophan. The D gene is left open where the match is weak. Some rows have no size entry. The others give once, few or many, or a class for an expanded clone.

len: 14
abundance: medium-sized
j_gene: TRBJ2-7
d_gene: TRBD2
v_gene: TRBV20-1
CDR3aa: CSARGLAGERQQYF
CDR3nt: TGCAGTGCCAGAGGGCTAGCGGGAGAAAGGCAGCAGTACTTC

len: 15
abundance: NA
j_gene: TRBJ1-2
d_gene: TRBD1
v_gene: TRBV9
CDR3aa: CASSIGTGGAYGYTF
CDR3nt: TGTGCCAGCAGCATCGGGACAGGGGGCGCGTATGGCTACACCTTC

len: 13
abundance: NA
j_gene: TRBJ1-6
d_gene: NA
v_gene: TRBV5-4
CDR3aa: CASSQDGARALHF
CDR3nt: TGTGCCAGCAGCCAAGACGGGGCTAGGGCCCTCCACTTT

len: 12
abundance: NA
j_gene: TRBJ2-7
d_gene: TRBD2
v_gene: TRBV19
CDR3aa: CAGLAGAYEQYF
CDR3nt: TGTGCCGGACTAGCGGGAGCCTACGAGCAGTACTTC

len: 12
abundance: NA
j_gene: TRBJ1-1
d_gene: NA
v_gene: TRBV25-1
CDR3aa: CAAEKENTEAFF
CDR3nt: TGTGCCGCGGAGAAGGAGAACACTGAAGCTTTCTTT

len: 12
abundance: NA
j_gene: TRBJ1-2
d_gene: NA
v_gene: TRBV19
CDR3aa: CARIRGNYGYTF
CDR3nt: TGTGCCAGGATCAGGGGTAACTATGGCTACACCTTC

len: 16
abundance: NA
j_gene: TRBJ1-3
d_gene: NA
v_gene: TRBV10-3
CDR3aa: CAISGGQGRSGNTIYF
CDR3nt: TGTGCCATCAGTGGGGGACAAGGGCGCTCTGGAAACACCATATATTTT

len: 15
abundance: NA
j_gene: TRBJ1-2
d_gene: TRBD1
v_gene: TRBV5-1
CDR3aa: CASSLGGQGAYGYTF
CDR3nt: TGCGCCAGCAGCTTGGGGGGACAGGGAGCCTATGGCTACACCTTC

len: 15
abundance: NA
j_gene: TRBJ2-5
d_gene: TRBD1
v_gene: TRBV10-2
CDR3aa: CASSESTGIRETQYF
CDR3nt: TGCGCCAGCAGTGAGTCGACAGGGATTCGGGAGACCCAGTACTTC

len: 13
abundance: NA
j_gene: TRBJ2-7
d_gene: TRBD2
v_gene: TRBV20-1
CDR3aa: CSAHSGRVYEQYF
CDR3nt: TGCAGTGCCCACAGCGGGAGAGTGTACGAGCAGTACTTC

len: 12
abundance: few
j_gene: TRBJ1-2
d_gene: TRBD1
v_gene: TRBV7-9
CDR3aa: CASSLDRGSYTF
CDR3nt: TGTGCCAGCAGCCTAGACAGGGGGAGCTACACCTTC

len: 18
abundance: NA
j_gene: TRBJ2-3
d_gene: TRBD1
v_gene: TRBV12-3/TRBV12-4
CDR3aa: CASSPNAVTGQGPDTQYF
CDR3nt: TGTGCCAGCAGTCCCAACGCTGTGACGGGACAGGGACCAGATACGCAGTATTTT

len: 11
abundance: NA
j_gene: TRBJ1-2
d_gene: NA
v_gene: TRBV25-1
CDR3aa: CASSSGAGYTF
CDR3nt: TGTGCCAGCAGTTCCGGGGCCGGCTACACCTTC

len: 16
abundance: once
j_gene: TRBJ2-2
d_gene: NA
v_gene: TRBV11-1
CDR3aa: CASSTRGGTSAGELFF
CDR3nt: TGTGCCAGCAGCACGAGGGGCGGGACATCCGCCGGGGAGCTGTTTTTT

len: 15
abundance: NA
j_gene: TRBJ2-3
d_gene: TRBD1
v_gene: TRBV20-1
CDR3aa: CSARGTGGRTDTQYF
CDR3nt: TGCAGTGCTAGGGGGACAGGGGGCCGCACAGATACGCAGTATTTT

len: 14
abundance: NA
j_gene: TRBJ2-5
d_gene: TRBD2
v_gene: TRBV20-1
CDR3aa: CGAGSGGVMETQYF
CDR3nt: TGCGGGGCAGGGAGCGGGGGTGTTATGGAGACCCAGTACTTC

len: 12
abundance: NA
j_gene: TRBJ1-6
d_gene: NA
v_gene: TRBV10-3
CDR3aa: CAISESDSPLHF
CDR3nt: TGTGCCATCAGTGAGTCGGATTCACCCCTCCACTTT

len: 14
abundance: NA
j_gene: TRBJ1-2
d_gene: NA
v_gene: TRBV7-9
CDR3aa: CATDVGAANYGYTF
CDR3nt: TGTGCCACTGACGTCGGGGCAGCCAACTATGGCTACACCTTC

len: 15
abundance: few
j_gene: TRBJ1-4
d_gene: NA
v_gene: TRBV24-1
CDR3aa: CATSDSRGLSEKLFF
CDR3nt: TGTGCCACCAGTGATTCGAGGGGCTTGAGTGAAAAACTGTTTTTT

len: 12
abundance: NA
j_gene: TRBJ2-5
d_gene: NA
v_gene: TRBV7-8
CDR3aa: CATSPGYETQYF
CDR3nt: TGTGCCACCTCCCCCGGGTATGAGACCCAGTACTTC

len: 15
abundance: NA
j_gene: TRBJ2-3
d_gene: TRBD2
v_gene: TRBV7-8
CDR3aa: CASSSLAGGVDTQYF
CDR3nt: TGTGCCAGCAGCTCCTTGGCGGGGGGGGTAGATACGCAGTATTTT

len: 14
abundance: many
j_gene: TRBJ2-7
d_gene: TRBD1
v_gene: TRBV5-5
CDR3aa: CASSVGTGVYEQYF
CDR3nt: TGTGCCAGCTCCGTGGGGACAGGGGTATACGAGCAGTACTTC